The clone carrying this TCR beta chain was detected a few times. What it recognizes is unknown. The data are from a study of human T cells and chemical hapten exposure. Study-level results: Versus controls, expanded TCRs had significantly more large CDR3 similarity clusters.

The germline V and J ends were trimmed by 6 bases and 2 bases, with 15 bases remaining between them. This CDR3 has 15 amino acids. TCRdb processed the RACE reads anew with MiXCR; each CDR3 protein has one entry. The sample includes under 450,000 distinct CDR3 sequences, roughly 4.8% of them seen just once. The time point is: patch test 1, 2 weeks after DPC sensitization. Documented treatment: therapeutic diphenylcyclopropenone sensitization with weekly scalp DPC. The specimen comprised whole blood, sampled in connection with sensitization to the hapten diphenylcyclopropenone (DPC). The TCR originated in a woman aged 45-59 years with alopecia areata. Some clones in this sample may be carry-over from other donors' samples. This chain connects TRBV12-3 or TRBV12-4 to TRBJ2-3; D unclear. The CDR3 sequence: CASSSIGRLTDTQYF. CDR3 in DNA: TGTGCCAGCAGCTCCATAGGGCGGCTCACAGATACGCAGTATTTT.